The clone carrying this T cell receptor beta chain showed up just a few times. Its antigen is not identified. This record comes from a study of T cells after yellow fever vaccination. Regarding the study as a whole: A small proportion of clonotypes was detected in both the CD4 and CD8 compartments. Weaker in magnitude, the secondary response showed a faster peak on day 5 versus 15.

TCRdb redid the calling of the 5' RACE reads with MiXCR, one entry per CDR3 protein. The table records approximately 300,000 distinct CDR3 sequences, roughly 8.7% of them present only once. Germline V gene data show CDR1 as SGHRS and CDR2 as YFSETQ. V lost 1 base, J lost 0 bases, and 7 bases lay in between. The CDR3 loop spans 14 amino acids. The chain combines TRBV5-1 with TRBJ1-1; no firm D call. Sequences were derived from PBMCs, sampled on the day of the first yellow fever vaccination. The clonotype comes from a man aged 18 to 30 who received the YFV17D yellow fever vaccine. This chain's CDR3 is CASSLYQLNTEAFF. The DNA of the CDR3 is TGCGCCAGCAGCTTGTACCAGCTGAACACTGAAGCTTTCTTT.